This T cell receptor (beta chain) was captured in a study of CD8 T cells in ankylosing spondylitis. Findings and caveats of the study: A motif in TCR beta, a set of several highly homologous variants, appeared characteristic of ankylosing spondylitis blood.

MiXCR was run by TCRdb on the 5' RACE reads, yielding one entry per CDR3 protein. This table has about 320,000 distinct CDR3 sequences, 11% appearing once. The V and J ends lost 0 bases and 4 bases, in that order; junction bases with no gene match: 9. Germline V lookup: CDR1 SGDLS, CDR2 YYNGEE. The CDR3 totals 16 residues. This clonotype was seen repeatedly, ten times or more. The target antigen is unknown. The receptor comes from a female donor with ankylosing spondylitis or in good health (not recorded which). What was sequenced was blood, either unsorted or a sorted T cell fraction (not recorded which). V usage is TRBV9 and J usage is TRBJ2-5; TRBD2 matches at 7 bases. The CDR3 DNA reads TGTGCCAGCAGCGTAGATGAGCGGGATATTGGAGAGACCCAGTACTTC. Translated: CASSVDERDIGETQYF.